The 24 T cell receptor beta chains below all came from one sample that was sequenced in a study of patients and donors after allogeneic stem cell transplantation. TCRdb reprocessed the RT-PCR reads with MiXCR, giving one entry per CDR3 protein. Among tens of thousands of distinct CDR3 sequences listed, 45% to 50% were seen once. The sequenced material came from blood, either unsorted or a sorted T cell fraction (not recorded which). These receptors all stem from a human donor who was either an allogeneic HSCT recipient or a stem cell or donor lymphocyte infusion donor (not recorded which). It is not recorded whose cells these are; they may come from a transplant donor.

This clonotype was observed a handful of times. Written as DNA, the CDR3 is TGTGCCAGCAGTTTCGAAGGGACAGGGGGCTCTGGCTACACCTTC. It is translated as CASSFEGTGGSGYTF. This rearrangement joins TRBV27 to TRBJ1-2; 12 bases map to TRBD1. The length of the CDR3 is 15 residues. V shed 3 bases and J 7 bases; nucleotides not matched to a gene: 6. Germline lookup yields CDR1 MNHEY and CDR2 SMNVEV (reference sequence).

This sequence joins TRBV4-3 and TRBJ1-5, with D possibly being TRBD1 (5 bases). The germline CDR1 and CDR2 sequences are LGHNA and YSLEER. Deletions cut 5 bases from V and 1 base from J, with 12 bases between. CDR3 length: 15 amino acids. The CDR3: CASSEQDVSNQPQHF. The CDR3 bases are TGCGCCAGCAGCGAACAGGACGTAAGCAATCAGCCCCAGCATTTT.

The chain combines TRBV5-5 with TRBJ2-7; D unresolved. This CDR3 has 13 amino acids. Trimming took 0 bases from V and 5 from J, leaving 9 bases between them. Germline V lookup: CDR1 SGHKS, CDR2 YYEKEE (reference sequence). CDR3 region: CASSLGLYHEQYF. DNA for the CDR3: TGTGCCAGCAGCTTGGGCCTCTACCACGAGCAGTACTTC.

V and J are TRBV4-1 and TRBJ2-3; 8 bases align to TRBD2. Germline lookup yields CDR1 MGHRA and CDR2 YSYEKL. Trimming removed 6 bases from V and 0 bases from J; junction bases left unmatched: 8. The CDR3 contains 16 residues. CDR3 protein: CASRPSLAESTDTQYF. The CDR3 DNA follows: TGCGCCAGCAGACCTTCACTAGCGGAGAGCACAGATACGCAGTATTTT.

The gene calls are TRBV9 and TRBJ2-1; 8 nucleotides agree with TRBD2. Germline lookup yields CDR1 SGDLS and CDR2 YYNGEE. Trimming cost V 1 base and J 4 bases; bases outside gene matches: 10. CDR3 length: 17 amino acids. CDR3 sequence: CASSVSDSGISYNEQFF. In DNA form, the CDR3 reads TGTGCCAGCAGCGTATCGGATAGCGGGATATCATACAATGAGCAGTTCTTC.

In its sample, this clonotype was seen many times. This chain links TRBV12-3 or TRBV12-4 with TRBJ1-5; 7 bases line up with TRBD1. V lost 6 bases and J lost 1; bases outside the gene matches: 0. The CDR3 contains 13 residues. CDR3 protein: CASRGQSNQPQHF. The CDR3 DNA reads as TGTGCCAGCAGGGGACAGAGCAATCAGCCCCAGCATTTT.

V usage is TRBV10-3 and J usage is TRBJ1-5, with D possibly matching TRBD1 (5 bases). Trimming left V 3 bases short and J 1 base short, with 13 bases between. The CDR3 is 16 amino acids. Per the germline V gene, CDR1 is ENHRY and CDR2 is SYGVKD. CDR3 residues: CAISDPGISSNQPQHF. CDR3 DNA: TGTGCCATCAGTGATCCAGGGATAAGCAGCAATCAGCCCCAGCATTTT.

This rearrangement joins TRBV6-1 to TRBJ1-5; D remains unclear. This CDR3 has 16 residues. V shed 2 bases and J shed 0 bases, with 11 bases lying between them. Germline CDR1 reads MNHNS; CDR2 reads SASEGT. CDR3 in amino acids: CASSELTVYSNQPQHF. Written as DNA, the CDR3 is TGTGCCAGCAGTGAACTTACAGTTTATAGCAATCAGCCCCAGCATTTT.

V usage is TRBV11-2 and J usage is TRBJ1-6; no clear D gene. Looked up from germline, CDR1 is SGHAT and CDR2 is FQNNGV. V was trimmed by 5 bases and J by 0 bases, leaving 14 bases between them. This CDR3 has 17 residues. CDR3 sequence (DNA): TGTGCCAGCAGCCCTAAGGGTTTCAGCTCCTATAATTCACCCCTCCACTTT. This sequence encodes CASSPKGFSSYNSPLHF.

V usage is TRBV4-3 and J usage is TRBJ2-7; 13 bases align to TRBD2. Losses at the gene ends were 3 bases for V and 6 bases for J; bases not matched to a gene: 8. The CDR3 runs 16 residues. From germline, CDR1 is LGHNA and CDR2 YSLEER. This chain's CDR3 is CASSQIGLAGDFEQYF. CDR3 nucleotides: TGCGCCAGCAGCCAGATCGGACTAGCGGGAGATTTCGAGCAGTACTTC.

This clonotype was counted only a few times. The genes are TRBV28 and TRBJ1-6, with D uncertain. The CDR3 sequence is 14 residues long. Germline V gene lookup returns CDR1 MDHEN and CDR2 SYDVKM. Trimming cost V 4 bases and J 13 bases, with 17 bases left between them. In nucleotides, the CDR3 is TGTGCCAGCAGTTCCGAAGTCTTGTTGATGCCCCTCCACTTT. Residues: CASSSEVLLMPLHF.

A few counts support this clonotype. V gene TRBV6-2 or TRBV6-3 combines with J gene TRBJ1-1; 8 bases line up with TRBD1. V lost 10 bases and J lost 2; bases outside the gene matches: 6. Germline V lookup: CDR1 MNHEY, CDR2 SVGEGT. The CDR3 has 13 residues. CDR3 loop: CATLTGVNTEAFF. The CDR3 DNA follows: TGTGCCACCTTGACAGGGGTTAACACTGAAGCTTTCTTT.

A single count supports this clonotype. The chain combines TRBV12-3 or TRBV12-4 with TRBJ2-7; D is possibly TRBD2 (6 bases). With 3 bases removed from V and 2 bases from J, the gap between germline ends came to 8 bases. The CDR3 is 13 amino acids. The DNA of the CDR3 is TGTGCCAGCAGTTTTACTAGCCCCTACGAGCAGTACTTC. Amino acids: CASSFTSPYEQYF.

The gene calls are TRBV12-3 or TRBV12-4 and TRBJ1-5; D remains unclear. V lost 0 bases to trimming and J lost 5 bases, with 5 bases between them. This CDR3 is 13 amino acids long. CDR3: CASSLAPHQPQHF. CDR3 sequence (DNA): TGTGCCAGCAGTTTAGCCCCCCATCAGCCCCAGCATTTT.

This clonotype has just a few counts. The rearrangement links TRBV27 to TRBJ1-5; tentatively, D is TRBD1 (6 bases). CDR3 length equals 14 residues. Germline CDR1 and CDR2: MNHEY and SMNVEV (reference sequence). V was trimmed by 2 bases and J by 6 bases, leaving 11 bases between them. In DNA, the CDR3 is TGTGCCAGCAGTTTAGCGGGGGGCGGTCAGCCCCAGCATTTT. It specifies CASSLAGGGQPQHF.

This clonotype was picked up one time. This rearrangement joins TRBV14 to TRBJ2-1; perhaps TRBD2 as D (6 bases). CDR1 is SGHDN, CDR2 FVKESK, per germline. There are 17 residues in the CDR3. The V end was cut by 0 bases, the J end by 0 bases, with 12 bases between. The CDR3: CASSQDIGSVSYNEQFF. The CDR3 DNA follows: TGTGCCAGCAGCCAAGATATCGGGAGTGTCTCCTACAATGAGCAGTTCTTC.

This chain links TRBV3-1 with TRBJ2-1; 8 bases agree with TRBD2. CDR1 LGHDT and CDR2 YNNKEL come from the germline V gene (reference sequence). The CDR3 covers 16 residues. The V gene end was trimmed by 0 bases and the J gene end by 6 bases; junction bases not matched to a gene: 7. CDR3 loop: CASSQDLGRAGNEQFF. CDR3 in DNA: TGTGCCAGCAGCCAAGACCTCGGGAGGGCCGGCAATGAGCAGTTCTTC.

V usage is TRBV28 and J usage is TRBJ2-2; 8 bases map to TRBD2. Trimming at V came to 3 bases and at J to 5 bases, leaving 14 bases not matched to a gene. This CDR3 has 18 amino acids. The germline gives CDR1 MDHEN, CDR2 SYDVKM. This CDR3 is CASSFSFGAGGRTGELFF. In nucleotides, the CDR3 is TGTGCCAGCAGTTTTTCTTTTGGGGCGGGAGGAAGGACCGGGGAGCTGTTTTTT.

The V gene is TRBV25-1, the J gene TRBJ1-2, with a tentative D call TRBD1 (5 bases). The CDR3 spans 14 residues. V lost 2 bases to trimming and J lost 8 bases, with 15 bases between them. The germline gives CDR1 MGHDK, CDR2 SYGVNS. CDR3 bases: TGTGCCAGCAGTGAAGAAGGGGCCGGTTGGGGCTACACCTTC. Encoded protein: CASSEEGAGWGYTF.

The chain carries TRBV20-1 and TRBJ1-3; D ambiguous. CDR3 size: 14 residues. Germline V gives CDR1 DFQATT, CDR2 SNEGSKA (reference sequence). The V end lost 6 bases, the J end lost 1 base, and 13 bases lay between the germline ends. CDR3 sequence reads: CSASAPGSGNTIYF. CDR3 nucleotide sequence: TGCAGTGCGAGCGCCCCGGGGTCTGGAAACACCATATATTTT.

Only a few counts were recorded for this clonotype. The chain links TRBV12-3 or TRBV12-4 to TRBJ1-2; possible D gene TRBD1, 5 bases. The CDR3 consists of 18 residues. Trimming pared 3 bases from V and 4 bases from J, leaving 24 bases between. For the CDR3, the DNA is TGTGCCAGCAGTTTTCTGAGGCGGGAGGGGATGAGGAGCTATGGCTACACCTTC. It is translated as CASSFLRREGMRSYGYTF.

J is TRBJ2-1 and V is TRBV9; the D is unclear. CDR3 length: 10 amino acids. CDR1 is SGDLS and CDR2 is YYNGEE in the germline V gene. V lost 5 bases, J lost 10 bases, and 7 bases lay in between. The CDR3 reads CASRRNEQFF. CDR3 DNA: TGTGCCAGCAGGAGAAACGAGCAGTTCTTC.

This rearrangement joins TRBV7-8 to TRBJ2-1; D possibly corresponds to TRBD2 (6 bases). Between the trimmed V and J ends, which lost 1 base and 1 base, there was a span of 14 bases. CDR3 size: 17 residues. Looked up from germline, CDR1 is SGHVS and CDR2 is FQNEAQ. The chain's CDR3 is CASSLGGDFTSYNEQFF. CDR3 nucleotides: TGTGCCAGCAGCTTAGGTGGGGACTTCACTTCCTACAATGAGCAGTTCTTC.

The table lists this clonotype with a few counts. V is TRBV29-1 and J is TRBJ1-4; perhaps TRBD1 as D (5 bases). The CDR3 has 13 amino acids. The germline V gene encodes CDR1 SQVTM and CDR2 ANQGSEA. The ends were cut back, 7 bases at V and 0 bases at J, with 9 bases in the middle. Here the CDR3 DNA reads TGCAGCGCTGACAGTCCAACTAATGAAAAACTGTTTTTT. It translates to CSADSPTNEKLFF.